The source of this T cell receptor (beta chain) is a study of CD8 T cells in ankylosing spondylitis. Points from the study as a whole: Significant enrichment of disease-linked clones was reported in matched ankylosing spondylitis synovial fluid.

A quantitative 5'-RACE method, one with molecular barcodes, was used to make TCR beta libraries. From the 5' RACE reads, TCRdb called clonotypes with MiXCR, one entry per CDR3 protein. The repertoire holds around 120,000 distinct CDR3 sequences, with less than 25% as singletons. This clonotype occurred many times. The antigen remains unidentified. Germline V CDR1 and CDR2: SGHVS, FQNEAQ. The CDR3 covers 18 residues. V dropped 1 base and J dropped 2; count of bases not matched to a gene: 5. The receptor's source is a male donor with ankylosing spondylitis. This chain links TRBV7-8 with TRBJ2-1, with 13 nucleotides matching TRBD2. Sequencing input: synovial fluid, either unsorted or a sorted T cell fraction (not recorded which). The CDR3 sequence: CASSLEGLAGVAYNEQFF. The CDR3 DNA reads as TGTGCCAGCAGCTTAGAAGGACTAGCGGGAGTGGCCTACAATGAGCAGTTCTTC.